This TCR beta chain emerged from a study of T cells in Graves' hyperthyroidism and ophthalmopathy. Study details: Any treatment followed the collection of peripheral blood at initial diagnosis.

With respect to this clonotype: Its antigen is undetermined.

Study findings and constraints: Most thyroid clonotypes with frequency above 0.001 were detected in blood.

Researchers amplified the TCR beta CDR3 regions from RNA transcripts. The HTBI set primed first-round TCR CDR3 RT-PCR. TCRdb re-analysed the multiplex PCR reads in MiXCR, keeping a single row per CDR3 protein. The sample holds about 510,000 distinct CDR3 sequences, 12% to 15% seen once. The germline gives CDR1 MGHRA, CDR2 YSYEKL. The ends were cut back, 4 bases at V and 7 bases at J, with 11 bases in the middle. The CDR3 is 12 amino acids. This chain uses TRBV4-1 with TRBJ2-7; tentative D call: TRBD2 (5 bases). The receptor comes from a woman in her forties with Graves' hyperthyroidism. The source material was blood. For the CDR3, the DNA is TGCGCCAGCAGCCCAGCGGCTGGTGAGCAGTACTTC. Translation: CASSPAAGEQYF.